The source of this TCR beta chain is a study of OX40 agonist ivuxolimab in advanced cancers. As for the study more broadly: The costimulatory receptor OX40 (CD134) was targeted by ivuxolimab, a fully human IgG2 agonistic monoclonal antibody. Of the approximately 50 dose-escalation patients, hepatocellular carcinoma was present in roughly 19, melanoma in roughly 15, renal cell carcinoma in 9 and head and neck cancer in 9. The purpose of peripheral TCRbeta sequencing was to test whether ivuxolimab changed TCR sequence diversity and led to clonal T-cell expansion. Prior anti-PD-1, anti-PD-L1 or anti-CTLA-4 therapy was permitted, and checkpoint inhibitors had been received by roughly two fifths of dose-escalation patients. The dose-escalation cohort was roughly 83% male with a mean age of about 54 years, ranging from roughly 20 to 80. Partial responses occurred in three dose-escalation patients: two with cutaneous melanoma and one with hepatocellular carcinoma. The paper covers the monotherapy dose-escalation part of the phase I ivuxolimab trial, which included N ≈ 52 patients. Intravenous ivuxolimab was administered to patients every 2 weeks at six dose levels: 0.01, 0.1, 0.3, 1.5, 3 and 10 mg/kg. Study-wide findings and limitations: On average, CD8+ T cells showed more expanded clones than CD4+ T cells after ivuxolimab. Low levels of normalized T-cell clonal expansion were also seen in some patients who did not respond. Clonal expansion of both CD4+ and CD8+ blood T cells was observed from baseline to week 6 at doses 0.1 to 3.0 mg/kg. Antigen specificity was not determined for the clonally expanded peripheral T cells. In the 0.1-3.0 mg/kg groups, partial responders were among the patients with the lowest normalized peripheral clonal expansion, particularly in CD8+ T cells.

On this clone itself: Its target antigen remains unknown. Nothing much larger sits one base from this clone, and base qualities are not available.

The CDR3 goes from the cysteine to the phenylalanine over 17 residues. The CDR3 DNA has 51 bases and is translated from base 1. V is trimmed back by 5 bases and J by 5 bases, and the junction contains 13 bases that no gene match accounts for. As encoded in the germline V gene (reference sequence), CDR1 is LNHNV while CDR2 is YYDKDF. The trial excluded patients who had a history of autoimmune disease or were on systemic immunosuppression. Peripheral blood for TCR sequencing was drawn from every dose cohort at baseline, at cycle 4 day 1 and at cycle 7 day 1. Samples came from an open-label, multicenter, first-in-human phase I dose-escalation trial of ivuxolimab. The trial enrolled adults with locally advanced or metastatic head and neck squamous cell, hepatocellular, melanoma or renal cell carcinoma. Before TCR sequencing, CD4+ and CD8+ T cells were separately sorted from peripheral blood. For sequencing of the TCRbeta CDR3 region, genomic DNA was extracted from the sorted cells. TCRbeta CDR3 regions were sequenced using the immunoSEQ Assay. TCRdb took this table from immuneACCESS and kept in-frame rearrangements with V and J called. Such tables lack part of the clones; where checked against another copy, unresolved V genes explain under half of the gap, and the rest is unexplained. The sample has approximately 15,000 clones on record, 82% of them singletons. The ten largest account for approximately 40% of the sample.

This specimen consisted of CD4+ or CD8+ T cells sorted from blood, obtained in a trial of the OX40 agonist ivuxolimab. The chain links TRBV15 with TRBJ2-1, and TRBD2 aligns with 9 junction nucleotides. This clonotype was obtained from an adult with an advanced solid tumor such as melanoma, head and neck, liver or kidney cancer. Read as DNA, the sequence is TGTGCCACCAGCGGAACCCCCAGCGGGGGGTACCACAATGAGCAGTTCTTC. This translates into CATSGTPSGGYHNEQFF. Reference TRBV15 and TRBJ2-1 proteins supply the regions before and after the CDR3; the full variable domain is: DAMVIQNPRYQVTQFGKPVTLSCSQTLNHNVMYWYQQKSSQAPKLLFHYYDKDFNNEADTPDNFQSRRPNTSFCFLDIRSPGLGDTAMYLCATSGTPSGGYHNEQFFGPGTRLTVL.